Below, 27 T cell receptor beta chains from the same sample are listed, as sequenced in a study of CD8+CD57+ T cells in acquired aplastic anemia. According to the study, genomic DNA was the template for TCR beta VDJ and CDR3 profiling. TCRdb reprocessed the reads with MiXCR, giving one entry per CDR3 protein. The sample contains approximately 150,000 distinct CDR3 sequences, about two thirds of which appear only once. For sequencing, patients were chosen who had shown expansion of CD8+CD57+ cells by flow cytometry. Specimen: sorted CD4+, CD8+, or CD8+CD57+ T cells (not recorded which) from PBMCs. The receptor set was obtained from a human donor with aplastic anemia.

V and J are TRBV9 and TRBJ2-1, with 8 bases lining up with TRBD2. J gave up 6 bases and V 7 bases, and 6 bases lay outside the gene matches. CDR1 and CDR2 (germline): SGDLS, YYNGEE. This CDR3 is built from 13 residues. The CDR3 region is CASRSGTSNEQFF. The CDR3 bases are TGTGCCAGCCGCAGCGGGACTAGCAATGAGCAGTTCTTC.

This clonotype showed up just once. The chain's CDR3 is CASSIGTVQETQYF. CDR3 bases: TGTGCCAGTAGTATAGGGACAGTCCAAGAGACCCAGTACTTC. The chain is built from TRBV19 and TRBJ2-5, with D maybe TRBD1 (6 bases). V lost 1 base, J lost 1 base, and 7 bases lay in between. Germline V gives CDR1 LNHDA, CDR2 SQIVND (reference sequence). The CDR3 runs 14 residues.

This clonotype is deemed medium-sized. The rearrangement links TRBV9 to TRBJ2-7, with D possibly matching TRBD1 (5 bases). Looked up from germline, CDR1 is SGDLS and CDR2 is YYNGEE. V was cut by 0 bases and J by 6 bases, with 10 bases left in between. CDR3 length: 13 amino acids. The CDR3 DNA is TGTGCCAGCAGCGTAGCCAGTGACAGCGAGCAGTACTTC. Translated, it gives CASSVASDSEQYF.

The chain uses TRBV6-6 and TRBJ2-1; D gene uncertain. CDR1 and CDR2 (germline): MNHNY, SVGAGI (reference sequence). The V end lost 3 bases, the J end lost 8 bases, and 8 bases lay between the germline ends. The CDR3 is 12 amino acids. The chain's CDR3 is CASSYLPDEQFF. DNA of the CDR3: TGTGCCAGCAGTTATCTCCCCGATGAGCAGTTCTTC.

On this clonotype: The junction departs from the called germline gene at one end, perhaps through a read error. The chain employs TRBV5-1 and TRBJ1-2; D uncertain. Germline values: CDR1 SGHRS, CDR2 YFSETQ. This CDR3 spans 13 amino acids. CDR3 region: CASSLEGTYGYTF. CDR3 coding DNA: TGCGCCAGTAGCTTGGAAGGAACCTATGGCTACACCTTC.

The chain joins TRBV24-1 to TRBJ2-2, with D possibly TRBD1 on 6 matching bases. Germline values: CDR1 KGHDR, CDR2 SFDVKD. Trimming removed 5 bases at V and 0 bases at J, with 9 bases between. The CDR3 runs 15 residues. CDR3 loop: CATSVGGSNTGELFF. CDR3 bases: TGTGCCACCAGTGTAGGGGGATCGAACACCGGGGAGCTGTTTTTT.

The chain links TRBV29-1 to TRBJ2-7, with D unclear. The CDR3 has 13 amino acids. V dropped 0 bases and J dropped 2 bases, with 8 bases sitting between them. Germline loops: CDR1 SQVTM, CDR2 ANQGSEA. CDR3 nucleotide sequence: TGCAGCGTTGAAGATCACGCGACCTACGAGCAGTACTTC. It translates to CSVEDHATYEQYF.

Here the CDR3 reads CAISGFRTVSYEAFF. The CDR3 coding sequence is TGTGCCATCAGTGGGTTCAGGACAGTAAGCTATGAAGCTTTCTTT. The chain uses TRBV10-3 and TRBJ1-1; tentatively, D is TRBD1 (6 bases). Germline V gene data show CDR1 as ENHRY and CDR2 as SYGVKD. The V end was cut by 4 bases, the J end by 7 bases, with 19 bases between. CDR3 length equals 15 residues.

The CDR3 DNA sequence: TGCAGTGCGTCCCGGCTAGCGTCTGAGCAGTTCTTC. This codes for CSASRLASEQFF. This chain links TRBV20-1 with TRBJ2-1, with a weak D call TRBD2 (6 bases). This CDR3 spans 12 amino acids. The V gene's germline CDR1 is DFQATT and CDR2 SNEGSKA (reference sequence). V lost 6 bases and J lost 9, with 15 bases in between.

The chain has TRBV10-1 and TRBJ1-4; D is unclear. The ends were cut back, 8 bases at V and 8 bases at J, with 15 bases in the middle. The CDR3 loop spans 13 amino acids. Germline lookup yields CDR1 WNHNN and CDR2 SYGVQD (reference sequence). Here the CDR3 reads CASLGSLSEKLFF. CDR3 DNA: TGCGCCAGCCTGGGCTCCCTCAGCGAAAAACTGTTTTTT.

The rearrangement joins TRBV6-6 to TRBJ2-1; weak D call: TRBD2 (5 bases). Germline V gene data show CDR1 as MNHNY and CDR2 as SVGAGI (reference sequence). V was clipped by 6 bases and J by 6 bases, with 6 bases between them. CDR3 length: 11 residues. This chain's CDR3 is CASRGANEQFF. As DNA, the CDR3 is TGTGCCAGCAGGGGAGCCAATGAGCAGTTCTTC.

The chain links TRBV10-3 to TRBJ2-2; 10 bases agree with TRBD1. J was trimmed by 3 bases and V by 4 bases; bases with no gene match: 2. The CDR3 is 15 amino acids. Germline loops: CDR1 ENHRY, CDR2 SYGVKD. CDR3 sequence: CAISVGTGDTGELFF. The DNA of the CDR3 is TGTGCCATCAGTGTGGGGACAGGGGACACCGGGGAGCTGTTTTTT.

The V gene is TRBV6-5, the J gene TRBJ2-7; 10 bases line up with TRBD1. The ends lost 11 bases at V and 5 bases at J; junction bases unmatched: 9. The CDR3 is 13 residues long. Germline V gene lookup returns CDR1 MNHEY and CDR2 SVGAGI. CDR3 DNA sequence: TGTGCCTCCCGGGGACAGGGGATCCACGAGCAGTACTTC. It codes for CASRGQGIHEQYF.

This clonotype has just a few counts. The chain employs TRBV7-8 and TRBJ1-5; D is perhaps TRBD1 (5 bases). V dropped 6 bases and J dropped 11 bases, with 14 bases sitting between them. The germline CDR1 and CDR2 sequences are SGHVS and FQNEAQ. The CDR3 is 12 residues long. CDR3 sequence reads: CASSDWGWAQHF. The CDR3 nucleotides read TGTGCCAGCAGTGACTGGGGGTGGGCCCAGCATTTT.

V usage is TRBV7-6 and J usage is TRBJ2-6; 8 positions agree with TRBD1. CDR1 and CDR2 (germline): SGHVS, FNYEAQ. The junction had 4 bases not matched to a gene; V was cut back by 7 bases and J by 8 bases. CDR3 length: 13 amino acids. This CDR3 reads CASKDRGTNVLTF. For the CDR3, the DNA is TGTGCCAGCAAAGACAGGGGCACCAACGTCCTGACTTTC. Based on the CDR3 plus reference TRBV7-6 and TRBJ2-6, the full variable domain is GAGVSQSPRYKVTKRGQDVALRCDPISGHVSLYWYRQALGQGPEFLTYFNYEAQQDKSGLPNDRFSAERPEGSISTLTIQRTEQRDSAMYRCASKDRGTNVLTFGAGSRLTVL.

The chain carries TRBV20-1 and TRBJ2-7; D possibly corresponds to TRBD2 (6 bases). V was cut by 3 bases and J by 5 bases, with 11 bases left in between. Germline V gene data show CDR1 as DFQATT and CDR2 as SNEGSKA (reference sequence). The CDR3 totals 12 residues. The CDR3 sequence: CSASRAGNEQYF. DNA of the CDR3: TGCAGTGCTAGTAGGGCGGGAAACGAGCAGTACTTC.

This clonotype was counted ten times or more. This CDR3 is CASSQVDRGNQPQHF. CDR3 DNA sequence: TGTGCCAGCAGCCAAGTGGACAGGGGCAATCAGCCCCAGCATTTT. The V gene is TRBV4-2, the J gene TRBJ1-5; 8 bases agree with TRBD1. Germline assignment: CDR1 LGHNA and CDR2 YNFKEQ. The CDR3 contains 15 residues. V shed 1 base and J 2 bases; nucleotides not matched to a gene: 1.

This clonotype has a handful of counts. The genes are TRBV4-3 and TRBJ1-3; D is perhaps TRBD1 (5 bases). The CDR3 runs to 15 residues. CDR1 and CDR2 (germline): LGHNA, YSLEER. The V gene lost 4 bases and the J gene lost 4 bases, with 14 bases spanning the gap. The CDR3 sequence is CASSPGTGRGNTIYF. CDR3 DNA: TGCGCCAGCAGCCCCGGGACGGGGCGGGGAAACACCATATATTTT.

CDR3 coding DNA: TGCAGTGCTAATCTTTGGACGGAGAATCAGCCCCAGCATTTT. Amino acids: CSANLWTENQPQHF. The chain links TRBV20-1 to TRBJ1-5; D is unclear. Germline CDR1 is DFQATT and CDR2 is SNEGSKA (reference sequence). The CDR3 length is 14 residues. Trimming shortened V by 4 bases and J by 4 bases, and 14 bases separated the two germline ends.

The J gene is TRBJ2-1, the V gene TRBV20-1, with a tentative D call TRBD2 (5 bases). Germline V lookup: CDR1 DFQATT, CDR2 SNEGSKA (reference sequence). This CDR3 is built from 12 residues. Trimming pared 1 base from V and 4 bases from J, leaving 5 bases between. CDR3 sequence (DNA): TGCAGTGCTAGAGCGGGGTACAATGAGCAGTTCTTC. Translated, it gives CSARAGYNEQFF.

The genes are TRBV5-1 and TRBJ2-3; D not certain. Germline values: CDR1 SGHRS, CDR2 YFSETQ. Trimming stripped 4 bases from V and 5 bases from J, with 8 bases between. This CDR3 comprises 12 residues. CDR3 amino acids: CASSPIEDTQYF. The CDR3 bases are TGCGCCAGCAGCCCCATTGAAGATACGCAGTATTTT.

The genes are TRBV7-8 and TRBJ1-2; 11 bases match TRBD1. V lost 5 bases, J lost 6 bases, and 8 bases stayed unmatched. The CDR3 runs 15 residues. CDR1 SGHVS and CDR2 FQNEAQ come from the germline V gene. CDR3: CASSARTGGRHGYTF. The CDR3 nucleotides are TGTGCCAGCAGCGCCCGGACAGGGGGCAGGCATGGCTACACCTTC. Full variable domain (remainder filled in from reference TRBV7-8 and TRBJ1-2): GAGVSQSPRYKVAKRGQDVALRCDPISGHVSLFWYQQALGQGPEFLTYFQNEAQLDKSGLPSDRFFAERPEGSVSTLKIQRTQQEDSAVYLCASSARTGGRHGYTFGSGTRLTVV.

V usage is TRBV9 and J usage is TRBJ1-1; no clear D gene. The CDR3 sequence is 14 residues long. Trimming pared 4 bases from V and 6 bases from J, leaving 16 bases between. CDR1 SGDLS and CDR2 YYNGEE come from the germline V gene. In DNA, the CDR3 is TGTGCCAGCAGCTTGGCCGGAAGGCGCCCTGAAGCTTTCTTT. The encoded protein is CASSLAGRRPEAFF. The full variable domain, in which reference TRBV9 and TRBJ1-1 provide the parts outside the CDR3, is DSGVTQTPKHLITATGQRVTLRCSPRSGDLSVYWYQQSLDQGLQFLIQYYNGEERAKGNILERFSAQQFPDLHSELNLSSLELGDSALYFCASSLAGRRPEAFFGQGTRLTVV.

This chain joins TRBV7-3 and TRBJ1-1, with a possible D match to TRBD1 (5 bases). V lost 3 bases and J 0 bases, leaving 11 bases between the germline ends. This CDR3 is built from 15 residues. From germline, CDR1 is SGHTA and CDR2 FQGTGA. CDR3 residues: CASSFTGAVNTEAFF. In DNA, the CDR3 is TGTGCCAGCAGCTTCACTGGGGCCGTGAACACTGAAGCTTTCTTT.

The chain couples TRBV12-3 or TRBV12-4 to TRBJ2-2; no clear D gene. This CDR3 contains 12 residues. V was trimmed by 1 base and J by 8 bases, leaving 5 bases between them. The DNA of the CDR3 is TGTGCCAGCAGTTTAGACGGGGGGGAGCTGTTTTTT. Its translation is CASSLDGGELFF.

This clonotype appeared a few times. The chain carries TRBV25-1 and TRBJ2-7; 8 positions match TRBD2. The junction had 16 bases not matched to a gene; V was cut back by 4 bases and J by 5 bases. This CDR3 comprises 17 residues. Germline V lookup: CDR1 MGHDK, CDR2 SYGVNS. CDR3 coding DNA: TGTGCCAGCAGTGCGGGTAGCGGGGTTCAGTCGGCGGACGAGCAGTACTTC. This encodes CASSAGSGVQSADEQYF.

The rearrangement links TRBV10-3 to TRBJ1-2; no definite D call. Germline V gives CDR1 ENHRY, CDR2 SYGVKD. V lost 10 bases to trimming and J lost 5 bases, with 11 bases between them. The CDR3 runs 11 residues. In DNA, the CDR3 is TGTGCCACCCTTAGAGCGTATGGCTACACCTTC. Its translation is CATLRAYGYTF.